These 8 T cell receptor beta chains share one sample of origin, sequenced in a study of blood T cells in healthy people across ages (dated by TCRdb to between 2015 and 2017). Libraries were made using 5' RACE. Sequenced using an Illumina HiSeq 2500. A second roughly 6 to 12 cycle PCR used a sample-barcoded 5' primer and a J-beta primer mix. The public sequencing data were trimmed at Q25 with fastp and processed into clonotypes with MiXCR by TCRdb, which kept only in-frame beta chains. Every distinct CDR3 protein forms one entry, paired with its most common genes and DNA. The sample table shows about 680,000 distinct CDR3 sequences, and approximately 49% are seen once. The ten largest clones represent about 32% of the sample. Sequenced sample: blood. The receptors stem from a woman aged 55 to 70 in good health.

This clonotype was detected only a few times. This chain links TRBV5-6 with TRBJ2-1; D is perhaps TRBD1 (6 bases). The V and J ends lost 2 bases and 6 bases respectively, with 15 bases between them. This CDR3 has 15 amino acids. Germline CDR1 SGHDT, CDR2 YYEEEE. The chain's CDR3 is CASSFRDKRGNEQFF. The CDR3 bases are TGTGCCAGCAGCTTTCGGGACAAGAGGGGCAATGAGCAGTTCTTC. The complete variable domain, with remaining parts taken from reference TRBV5-6 and TRBJ2-1, reads DAGVTQSPTHLIKTRGQQVTLRCSPKSGHDTVSWYQQALGQGPQFIFQYYEEEERQRGNFPDRFSGHQFPNYSSELNVNALLLGDSALYLCASSFRDKRGNEQFFGPGTRLTVL.

The CDR3 region has the DNA TGCAGTGCAGAAAAGGGGGGACTAGCGGGAGCGGGAGAGACCCAGTACTTC. Translated: CSAEKGGLAGAGETQYF. The chain couples TRBV20-1 to TRBJ2-5; 14 bases agree with TRBD2. In germline, CDR1 is DFQATT, CDR2 SNEGSKA (reference sequence). V trimming: 6 bases; J trimming: 4 bases; junction bases outside the gene matches: 13. The CDR3 runs to 17 residues.

On this clonotype itself: A read error may account for a junction end that differs from germline. The gene calls are TRBV20-1 and TRBJ2-1, with D possibly matching TRBD1 (7 bases). CDR3 length: 13 amino acids. Germline CDR1 reads DFQATT; CDR2 reads SNEGSKA (reference sequence). The CDR3, as DNA: TGCAGTGCTAGGCGTCCAGGGGGGAATGGGCAGTTCTTC. Translated: CSARRPGGNGQFF.

The gene calls are TRBV7-2 and TRBJ2-7, with TRBD2 identical over 11 bases. V lost 1 base to trimming and J lost 6 bases; unmatched junction nucleotides: 14. The CDR3 length is 18 residues. In germline, CDR1 is SGHTA, CDR2 FQGNSA. This chain's CDR3 is CASSLGPTGSGRAVEQYF. Here the CDR3 DNA reads TGTGCCAGCAGCTTAGGCCCAACTGGTAGCGGGAGGGCCGTCGAGCAGTACTTC.

The chain has TRBV5-1 and TRBJ2-3; TRBD1 matches 10 bases. The CDR3 covers 16 residues. V trimming: 4 bases; J trimming: 4 bases; junction bases outside the gene matches: 9. Germline-derived CDR1 and CDR2 are SGHRS and YFSETQ. Written as DNA, the CDR3 is TGCGCCAGCAGCAGAGCAGACAGGGGGCCCGCAGATACGCAGTATTTT. This gives the protein CASSRADRGPADTQYF.

The table lists this clonotype with a few counts. The rearrangement links TRBV5-1 to TRBJ2-3; D might be TRBD1 (6 bases). CDR1 is SGHRS, CDR2 YFSETQ, per germline. V dropped 4 bases and J dropped 2 bases, with 11 bases sitting between them. The CDR3 totals 14 residues. The CDR3 reads CASSRQDLTDTQYF. DNA for the CDR3: TGCGCCAGCAGCCGACAGGACCTCACAGATACGCAGTATTTT.

This clonotype was counted only a few times. The CDR3 DNA reads as TGCAGTGCTAGAGACCCGGCGGCTTTCAACTATGGCTACACCTTC. It codes for CSARDPAAFNYGYTF. The rearrangement uses TRBV20-1 and TRBJ1-2; D gene uncertain. The V and J ends lost 0 bases and 2 bases respectively, with 13 bases between them. This CDR3 has 15 amino acids. The germline V gene has CDR1 DFQATT and CDR2 SNEGSKA (reference sequence).

This chain links TRBV5-1 with TRBJ1-5; tentative D call: TRBD1 (6 bases). Germline CDR1 reads SGHRS; CDR2 reads YFSETQ. CDR3 length: 15 residues. The V end was cut by 2 bases, the J end by 3 bases, with 12 bases between. CDR3 amino acids: CASSLQGSVNQPQHF. CDR3 nucleotide sequence: TGCGCCAGCAGCTTACAGGGATCAGTCAATCAGCCCCAGCATTTT.